This passage covers 13 T cell receptor beta chains from one sample sequenced in a study of a mutant IDH1 vaccine in newly diagnosed glioma. Libraries were prepared by immunoSEQ multiplex PCR; TCRdb keeps only in-frame clonotypes and omits some of them. The sample consists of 56,000 or so clones, 78% of them appearing once. Their specific antigens are unknown. The time point was: week 5, during vaccination. Doses comprised 300 ug of mutant IDH1 20-mer peptide each, plus topical imiquimod. The sequenced sample was PBMCs, obtained from a glioma patient whose treatment included an IDH1 peptide vaccine. These receptors were collected from a woman aged 35 to 49 with glioma.

The rearrangement links TRBV6-1 to TRBJ1-2; D is unresolved. CDR1 and CDR2 (germline): MNHNS, SASEGT. CDR3 length: 14 residues. Trimming left V 7 bases short and J 2 bases short, with 14 bases between. The CDR3 sequence: CASNRWAENYGYTF. The CDR3 nucleotides are TGTGCCAGCAATCGATGGGCGGAAAACTATGGCTACACCTTC.

The chain joins TRBV5-1 to TRBJ1-1; D is ambiguous. CDR1 and CDR2 from the germline V gene are SGHRS and YFSETQ. V was pared by 0 bases and J by 5 bases, with 11 bases between. This CDR3 is built from 14 residues. CDR3 in amino acids: CASSLDIGRTEAFF. The CDR3 region has the DNA TGCGCCAGCAGCTTGGACATTGGGAGGACTGAAGCTTTCTTT.

This clone came up once. V usage is TRBV5-1 and J usage is TRBJ1-4, with D unresolved. CDR1 and CDR2 (germline): SGHRS, YFSETQ. V was cut by 0 bases and J by 5 bases, with 5 bases left in between. The CDR3 is made up of 13 amino acids. Written as DNA, the CDR3 is TGCGCCAGCAGCTTGGGTCAGAATGAAAAACTGTTTTTT. This codes for CASSLGQNEKLFF. Based on the CDR3 plus reference TRBV5-1 and TRBJ1-4, the full variable domain is KAGVTQTPRYLIKTRGQQVTLSCSPISGHRSVSWYQQTPGQGLQFLFEYFSETQRNKGNFPGRFSGRQFSNSRSEMNVSTLELGDSALYLCASSLGQNEKLFFGSGTQLSVL.

This clone has just one count. The CDR3 reads CASSYDGVNTEAFF. The CDR3 nucleotides read TGTGCCAGCAGTTACGATGGGGTGAACACTGAAGCTTTCTTT. This chain joins TRBV6-5 and TRBJ1-1; D remains unclear. Trimming shortened V by 2 bases and J by 0 bases, and 7 bases separated the two germline ends. The CDR3 covers 14 residues. Germline-derived CDR1 and CDR2 are MNHEY and SVGAGI.

The rearrangement links TRBV18 to TRBJ1-1, with TRBD1 matching over 9 bases. This CDR3 contains 16 residues. J was trimmed by 0 bases and V by 3 bases; bases with no gene match: 5. Germline CDR1 reads KGHSH; CDR2 reads LQKENI. CDR3 protein: CASSPRDRVMNTEAFF. CDR3 coding DNA: TGTGCCAGCTCACCCCGGGACAGGGTCATGAACACTGAAGCTTTCTTT.

This clone occurred once. V is TRBV10-2 and J is TRBJ1-5; D possibly corresponds to TRBD1 (5 bases). Trimming took off 4 bases at V and 7 bases at J, with 11 bases between the two ends. The CDR3 extends over 13 amino acids. CDR1 is WSHSY, CDR2 SAAADI, per germline. This CDR3 is CASSGGVGQPQHF. The CDR3 nucleotides are TGCGCCAGCAGTGGAGGGGTGGGGCAGCCCCAGCATTTT.

This clone was seen a single time. The chain employs TRBV19 and TRBJ1-6; 9 nucleotides agree with TRBD1. The CDR3 is made up of 15 amino acids. Germline CDR1 and CDR2: LNHDA and SQIVND (reference sequence). The trim removed 7 bases at V and 10 bases at J, leaving 11 bases unmatched. The CDR3 coding sequence is TGTGCCAGTACCCCGCGACAGGGGGGACAATCACCCCTCCACTTT. Its protein is CASTPRQGGQSPLHF.

The J gene is TRBJ2-4, the V gene TRBV30; no reliable D call. Germline CDR1 GTSNPN, CDR2 SVGIG (reference sequence). V lost 4 bases, J lost 0 bases, and 4 bases lay in between. The CDR3 runs 12 residues. The CDR3 spells CAWTLAKNIQYF. CDR3 DNA: TGTGCCTGGACTCTAGCCAAAAACATTCAGTACTTC.

This chain connects TRBV19 to TRBJ1-1, with no clear D. V gave up 0 bases and J gave up 4 bases, with 9 bases separating them. The germline V gene has CDR1 LNHDA and CDR2 SQIVND (reference sequence). The CDR3 is made up of 14 amino acids. The CDR3 coding sequence is TGTGCCAGTAGTATAGAAGGGCTGGGCACTGAAGCTTTCTTT. Its translation: CASSIEGLGTEAFF.

This chain links TRBV19 with TRBJ1-5; D ambiguous. The CDR3 runs 15 residues. Germline V lookup: CDR1 LNHDA, CDR2 SQIVND (reference sequence). With 7 bases removed from V and 1 base from J, the gap between germline ends came to 14 bases. The CDR3 spells CASIPGSGSNQPQHF. In nucleotides, the CDR3 is TGTGCCAGTATCCCCGGGAGTGGCAGCAATCAGCCCCAGCATTTT.

This clone showed up just a few times. The chain is built from TRBV7-9 and TRBJ1-1, with a weak D call TRBD1 (6 bases). V lost 0 bases to trimming and J lost 12 bases, with 14 bases between them. The CDR3 runs to 13 residues. The germline gives CDR1 SEHNR, CDR2 FQNEAQ (reference sequence). CDR3 coding DNA: TGTGCCAGCAGCTTAGCCAACGGGGGCCAAACTTTCTTT. As protein: CASSLANGGQTFF.

V and J are TRBV6-1 and TRBJ1-5, with TRBD1 as a possible D gene (6 bases). The CDR3 contains 13 residues. Trimming took 8 bases from V and 1 from J, leaving 9 bases between them. From germline, CDR1 is MNHNS and CDR2 SASEGT. The CDR3 bases are TGTGCCAGCCACAGGGAGAGCAATCAGCCCCAGCATTTT. It encodes CASHRESNQPQHF.

The V and J genes are TRBV27 and TRBJ1-5; 7 bases line up with TRBD1. CDR3 length: 13 amino acids. V shed 3 bases and J 4 bases; nucleotides not matched to a gene: 0. CDR1 MNHEY and CDR2 SMNVEV come from the germline V gene (reference sequence). In nucleotides, the CDR3 is TGTGCCAGCAGTTTGGGACAGAATCAGCCCCAGCATTTT. Protein product: CASSLGQNQPQHF.